The 19 T cell receptor beta chains presented below share a single source sample, sequenced in a study of T cell responses to AZD1222 COVID-19 vaccine. Only in-frame clones appear in the TCRdb table, and some are missing; sequencing was by immunoSEQ multiplex PCR. Among about 120,000 clones, approximately 91% were seen once, and the ten largest hold 2.4%. The material was peripheral blood, obtained on day 0 of AZD1222 vaccination. All receptors derive from an adult in good health.

The chain is built from TRBV10-1 and TRBJ2-7; 7 bases agree with TRBD1. The germline CDR1 and CDR2 sequences are WNHNN and SYGVQD (reference sequence). The V segment lost 6 bases and the J segment 3 bases; nucleotides outside the gene matches: 8. The CDR3 loop spans 14 amino acids. The CDR3 is CASSPQAGGYEQYF. In DNA, the CDR3 is TGCGCCAGCAGCCCCCAGGCAGGGGGCTACGAGCAGTACTTC.

V gene TRBV19 combines with J gene TRBJ1-1, with 8 bases fitting TRBD1. V gave up 4 bases and J gave up 7 bases; unmatched junction bases: 8. CDR3 length equals 14 residues. Germline V gene data show CDR1 as LNHDA and CDR2 as SQIVND (reference sequence). CDR3 loop: CASSTGTGAIEAFF. For the CDR3, the DNA is TGTGCCAGTAGTACCGGGACAGGTGCGATTGAAGCTTTCTTT.

CDR3 sequence: CAISRGNSGNTIYF. CDR3 coding DNA: TGTGCCATCAGTCGGGGTAACTCTGGAAACACCATATATTTT. The chain employs TRBV10-3 and TRBJ1-3; no reliable D call. The V gene lost 5 bases and the J gene lost 0 bases, with 8 bases spanning the gap. CDR1 and CDR2 (germline): ENHRY, SYGVKD. This CDR3 contains 14 residues.

This chain joins TRBV15 and TRBJ2-5; 7 bases match TRBD2. J lost 4 bases, V lost 3 bases, and 14 bases had no gene match. The CDR3 runs 17 residues. Germline V gives CDR1 LNHNV, CDR2 YYDKDF (reference sequence). The chain's CDR3 is CATSREKGGRVGETQYF. Here the CDR3 DNA reads TGTGCCACCAGCAGGGAGAAGGGCGGGAGAGTTGGAGAGACCCAGTACTTC.

The chain carries TRBV5-1 and TRBJ2-3, with 9 positions matching TRBD1. Germline V gene sequence: CDR1 SGHRS, CDR2 YFSETQ. The CDR3 is made up of 14 amino acids. V gave up 9 bases and J gave up 6 bases; unmatched junction bases: 11. The DNA of the CDR3 is TGCGCCACCTCCAGGACAGGGGTGATTGATACGCAGTATTTT. The encoded protein is CATSRTGVIDTQYF.

For the CDR3, the DNA is TGTGCCCTCGGACAGGGCTCCTACGAGCAGTACTTC. Residues: CALGQGSYEQYF. The chain employs TRBV30 and TRBJ2-7, with 8 bases identical to TRBD1. The trim removed 8 bases at V and 0 bases at J, leaving 3 bases unmatched. CDR1 GTSNPN and CDR2 SVGIG come from the germline V gene (reference sequence). CDR3 length: 12 residues. The complete variable domain, with remaining parts taken from reference TRBV30 and TRBJ2-7, reads SQTIHQWPATLVQPVGSPLSLECTVEGTSNPNLYWYRQAAGRGLQLLFYSVGIGQISSEVPQNLSASRPQDRQFILSSKKLLLSDSGFYLCALGQGSYEQYFGPGTRLTVT.

This chain links TRBV9 with TRBJ1-2; a weak D match, TRBD1 (6 bases). The V end lost 3 bases, the J end lost 8 bases, and 14 bases lay between the germline ends. Germline CDR1 is SGDLS and CDR2 is YYNGEE. The CDR3 is 13 amino acids. Here the CDR3 reads CASSAFGGQGYTF. CDR3 nucleotides: TGTGCCAGCAGCGCCTTCGGGGGGCAGGGCTACACCTTC.

J is TRBJ2-7 and V is TRBV25-1; D assignment may be TRBD1 or TRBD2 (5 bases each). This CDR3 comprises 15 residues. Germline CDR1 is MGHDK and CDR2 is SYGVNS. V dropped 4 bases and J dropped 7 bases, with 20 bases sitting between them. The CDR3 reads CASSASLGTLGEQYF. The CDR3 DNA reads as TGTGCCAGCAGTGCTTCGCTGGGGACCCTTGGAGAGCAGTACTTC.

V usage is TRBV30 and J usage is TRBJ1-1, with a weak D call TRBD1 (6 bases). V was pared by 3 bases and J by 4 bases, with 18 bases between. CDR1 and CDR2 (germline): GTSNPN, SVGIG (reference sequence). This CDR3 contains 15 residues. For the CDR3, the DNA is TGTGCCTGGAGGAACCCCGGGGGCCGGGGCACTGAAGCTTTCTTT. Residues: CAWRNPGGRGTEAFF.

The genes are TRBV6-1 and TRBJ1-2, with D possibly matching TRBD1 (5 bases). Germline V CDR1 and CDR2: MNHNS, SASEGT. The CDR3 is 16 amino acids. V lost 0 bases to trimming and J lost 4 bases, with 15 bases between them. CDR3 region: CASSEAGTRASYGYTF. CDR3 sequence (DNA): TGTGCCAGCAGTGAAGCTGGGACGAGGGCAAGCTATGGCTACACCTTC.

This clone occurred a few times. V is TRBV5-1 and J is TRBJ2-2, with a possible D match to TRBD1 (5 bases). Germline V gene lookup returns CDR1 SGHRS and CDR2 YFSETQ. V lost 2 bases and J 2 bases, leaving 7 bases between the germline ends. CDR3 length: 14 amino acids. CDR3: CASSLQANTGELFF. The CDR3, as DNA: TGCGCCAGCAGCTTACAGGCTAACACCGGGGAGCTGTTTTTT.

J is TRBJ1-3 and V is TRBV28, with 7 bases matching TRBD1. The CDR3 has 16 residues. The germline V gene has CDR1 MDHEN and CDR2 SYDVKM. Germline trimming cut 4 bases from V and 3 bases from J; bases unmatched to any gene: 9. The CDR3 region is CASSSLDRVYGNTIYF. The CDR3 DNA sequence: TGTGCCAGCAGTTCCCTCGACAGGGTGTATGGAAACACCATATATTTT.

This chain connects TRBV28 to TRBJ1-2; possible D gene TRBD1, 6 bases. The CDR3 is made up of 13 amino acids. V gave up 6 bases and J gave up 3 bases, with 11 bases separating them. The germline CDR1 and CDR2 sequences are MDHEN and SYDVKM. CDR3 protein: CASRLQGDYGYTF. CDR3 coding DNA: TGTGCCAGCAGGCTACAGGGAGACTATGGCTACACCTTC.

V gene TRBV6-5 combines with J gene TRBJ1-4; D ambiguous. The germline CDR1 and CDR2 sequences are MNHEY and SVGAGI. The CDR3 spans 16 residues. The V end lost 2 bases, the J end lost 0 bases, and 10 bases lay between the germline ends. This CDR3 reads CASSYAGATTNEKLFF. CDR3 nucleotide sequence: TGTGCCAGCAGTTACGCAGGCGCAACAACTAATGAAAAACTGTTTTTT.

This sequence joins TRBV25-1 and TRBJ2-5; D is perhaps TRBD1 (6 bases). The CDR3 contains 13 residues. Germline lookup yields CDR1 MGHDK and CDR2 SYGVNS. V was clipped by 5 bases and J by 2 bases, with 9 bases between them. CDR3 DNA sequence: TGTGCCAGCAGTCCGACAGGTCAAGAGACCCAGTACTTC. The encoded protein is CASSPTGQETQYF.

The DNA for the CDR3 is TGTGCCAGCAGTTTGGGCGCTCTCTCAGGGGTTCGGAACACTGAAGCTTTCTTT. Residues: CASSLGALSGVRNTEAFF. The genes are TRBV7-6 and TRBJ1-1, with D perhaps TRBD1 (6 bases). CDR3 length: 18 amino acids. V was cut by 6 bases and J by 1 base, with 24 bases left in between. CDR1 SGHVS and CDR2 FNYEAQ come from the germline V gene.

This clone was recorded only once. The chain joins TRBV6-2 or TRBV6-3 to TRBJ1-1; weak D call: TRBD1 (5 bases). With 0 bases removed from V and 6 bases from J, the gap between germline ends came to 11 bases. This CDR3 has 14 residues. In germline, CDR1 is MNHEY, CDR2 SVGEGT. CDR3 nucleotides: TGTGCCAGCAGTTACTCAGACAGTATACCTGAAGCTTTCTTT. Residues: CASSYSDSIPEAFF.

This clone has a single count. The chain couples TRBV19 to TRBJ2-2; D remains unclear. CDR1 is LNHDA and CDR2 is SQIVND in the germline V gene (reference sequence). This CDR3 is built from 16 residues. V was cut by 3 bases and J by 5 bases, with 16 bases left in between. CDR3 loop: CASSMNLPTETGELFF. CDR3 coding DNA: TGTGCCAGTAGTATGAATCTACCGACGGAGACCGGGGAGCTGTTTTTT.

The chain couples TRBV5-4 to TRBJ1-1; D is undetermined. Trimming took off 3 bases at V and 5 bases at J, with 20 bases between the two ends. The CDR3 runs 16 residues. In germline, CDR1 is SGHNT, CDR2 YYREEE (reference sequence). The CDR3 is CASSSQTRPPGTEAFF. The CDR3 nucleotides read TGTGCCAGCAGCTCCCAGACCCGGCCCCCCGGTACTGAAGCTTTCTTT.